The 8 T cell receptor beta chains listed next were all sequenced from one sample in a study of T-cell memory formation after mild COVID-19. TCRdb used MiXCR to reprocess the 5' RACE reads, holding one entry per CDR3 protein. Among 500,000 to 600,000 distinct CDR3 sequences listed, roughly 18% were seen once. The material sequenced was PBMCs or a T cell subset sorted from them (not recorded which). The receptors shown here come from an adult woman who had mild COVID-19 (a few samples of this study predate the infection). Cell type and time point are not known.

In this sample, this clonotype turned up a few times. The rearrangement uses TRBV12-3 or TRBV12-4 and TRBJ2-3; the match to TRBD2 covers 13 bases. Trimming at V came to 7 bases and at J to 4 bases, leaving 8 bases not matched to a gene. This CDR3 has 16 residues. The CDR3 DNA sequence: TGTGCCAGCACCCTGGGACTAGCGGGAATCTCAGATACGCAGTATTTT. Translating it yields CASTLGLAGISDTQYF.

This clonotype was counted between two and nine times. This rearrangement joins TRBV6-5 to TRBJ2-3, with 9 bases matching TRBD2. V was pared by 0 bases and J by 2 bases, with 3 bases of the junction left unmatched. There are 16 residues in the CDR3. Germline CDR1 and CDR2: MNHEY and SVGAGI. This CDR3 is CASSYSSGGNTDTQYF. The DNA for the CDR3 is TGTGCCAGCAGTTACTCGAGCGGGGGGAACACAGATACGCAGTATTTT.

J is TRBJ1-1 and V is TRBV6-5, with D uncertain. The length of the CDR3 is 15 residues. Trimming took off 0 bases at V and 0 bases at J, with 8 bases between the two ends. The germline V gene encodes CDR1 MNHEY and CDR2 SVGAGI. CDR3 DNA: TGTGCCAGCAGTTACTCTGGGATGATGAACACTGAAGCTTTCTTT. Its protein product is CASSYSGMMNTEAFF.

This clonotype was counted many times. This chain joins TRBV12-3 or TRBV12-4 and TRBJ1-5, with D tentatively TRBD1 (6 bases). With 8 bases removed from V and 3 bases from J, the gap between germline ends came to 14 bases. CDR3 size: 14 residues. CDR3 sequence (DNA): TGTGCCAGCGCGAGAACAGGGCTCAATCAGCCCCAGCATTTT. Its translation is CASARTGLNQPQHF.

The CDR3, as DNA: TGCAGTGCTAGAGGAGGGGGCTTTAGCGGGTACGGAGAGACCCAGTACTTC. The encoded protein is CSARGGGFSGYGETQYF. This rearrangement joins TRBV20-1 to TRBJ2-5; D possibly matches TRBD1 or TRBD2 (7 bases each). Germline CDR1 is DFQATT and CDR2 is SNEGSKA (reference sequence). CDR3 length: 17 amino acids. V lost 1 base to trimming and J lost 4 bases, with 22 bases between them.

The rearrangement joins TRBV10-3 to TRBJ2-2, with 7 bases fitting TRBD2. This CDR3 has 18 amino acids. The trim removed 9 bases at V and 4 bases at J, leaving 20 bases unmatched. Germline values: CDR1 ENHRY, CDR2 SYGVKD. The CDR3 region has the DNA TGTGCCATACAAGCGGGGCCGCCCCATAAATCTTTCACCGGGGAGCTGTTTTTT. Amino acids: CAIQAGPPHKSFTGELFF.

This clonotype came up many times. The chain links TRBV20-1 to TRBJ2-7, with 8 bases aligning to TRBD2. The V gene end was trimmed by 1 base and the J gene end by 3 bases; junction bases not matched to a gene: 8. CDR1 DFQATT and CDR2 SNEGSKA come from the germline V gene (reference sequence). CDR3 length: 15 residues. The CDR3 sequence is CSARAPLAAHYEQYF. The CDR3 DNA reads TGCAGTGCTAGAGCCCCACTAGCGGCCCACTACGAGCAGTACTTC.

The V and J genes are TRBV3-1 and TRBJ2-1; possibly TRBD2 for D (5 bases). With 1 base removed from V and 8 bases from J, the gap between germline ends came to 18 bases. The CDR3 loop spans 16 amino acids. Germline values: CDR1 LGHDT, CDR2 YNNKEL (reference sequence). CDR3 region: CASSQGGSSGVDEQFF. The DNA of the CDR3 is TGTGCCAGCAGCCAAGGAGGGAGCAGCGGTGTGGATGAGCAGTTCTTC.